The clone carrying this TCR beta chain has a handful of counts. Its antigen is unidentified. The data originate from a study of cytomegalovirus exposure and HLA in healthy donors. Overall study: An early data release held tens of millions of unique TCRs from HLA-typed donors.

Study-level findings and limits: As immune exposure information, only CMV serostatus was available. There were several of the most significant clusters that appeared linked to common viral pathogens in a later analysis.

The PCR contained 60 Vbeta and 13 Jbeta primers. The method was immunoSEQ multiplex PCR; TCRdb's version includes in-frame clones alone and lacks a portion of them. This table holds approximately 82,000 clones, around two thirds found once. CDR1 is SGHDT and CDR2 is YYEEEE in the germline V gene. The CDR3 spans 16 residues. With V trimmed by 3 bases and J by 0 bases, 6 bases remained unmatched. The clonotype comes from a woman in her thirties in good health and CMV-seropositive. The rearrangement joins TRBV5-6 to TRBJ2-5, with 9 bases that match TRBD1. The sample taken for sequencing was PBMCs. The CDR3 reads CASSSGQGLYQETQYF. CDR3 coding DNA: TGTGCCAGCAGCTCGGGACAGGGCCTGTACCAAGAGACCCAGTACTTC.